The 29 T cell receptor beta chains in this list originate from one sample, sequenced in a study of prognosis after radiotherapy for stage I lung cancer. Two-round multiplex PCR on genomic DNA was the method by which TCR beta CDR3 was amplified. Specific primers for each TRBV and TRBJ gene were what first-round PCR used. One entry per CDR3 protein, called by TCRdb with MiXCR from the multiplex PCR reads. The sample has around 26,000 distinct CDR3 sequences, around 46% seen once. The starting material was PBMCs, obtained before or after stereotactic body radiation therapy (not recorded which). The receptors here all came from a donor over 45 with non-small cell lung cancer.

This clonotype was seen at least ten times. The chain carries TRBV7-9 and TRBJ2-5; D is uncertain. The CDR3 spans 10 residues. The V gene lost 7 bases and the J gene lost 1 base, with 1 base spanning the gap. Germline V gene lookup returns CDR1 SEHNR and CDR2 FQNEAQ (reference sequence). The CDR3 sequence is CASTQETQYF. The DNA for the CDR3 is TGTGCCAGCACCCAAGAGACCCAGTACTTC.

Concerning this clonotype itself: A junction end diverges from the germline sequence, so it may reflect a read error. This chain joins TRBV6-2 or TRBV6-3 and TRBJ1-1; tentative D call: TRBD1 (5 bases). The CDR3 length is 14 residues. Germline CDR1 reads MNHEY; CDR2 reads SVGEGT. CDR3 sequence reads: CASTRDGDATEALF. In DNA form, the CDR3 reads TGTGCCAGCACACGTGACGGGGACGCGACTGAAGCTCTCTTT.

This clonotype was counted a single time. This chain uses TRBV12-3 or TRBV12-4 with TRBJ1-1, with TRBD1 matching over 12 bases. This CDR3 is 15 amino acids long. Trimming at V came to 4 bases and at J to 5 bases, leaving 5 bases not matched to a gene. The CDR3 protein is CASSWGQGAATEAFF. CDR3 bases: TGTGCCAGCAGTTGGGGACAGGGGGCGGCTACTGAAGCTTTCTTT.

This clonotype was observed at least ten times. This chain connects TRBV4-2 to TRBJ1-2; 11 bases agree with TRBD1. The trim removed 4 bases at V and 4 bases at J, leaving 17 bases unmatched. This CDR3 has 19 residues. Germline V lookup: CDR1 LGHNA, CDR2 YNFKEQ. Here the CDR3 reads CASSRDFLGQGAGVYGYTF. The CDR3 coding sequence is TGTGCCAGCAGCCGAGACTTTCTTGGACAGGGGGCAGGGGTCTATGGCTACACCTTC.

As for this clonotype: This may arise from a read error, as a much more abundant clone is one base away. The V and J genes are TRBV19 and TRBJ1-5; no clear D gene. CDR1 is LNHDA, CDR2 SQIVND, per germline (reference sequence). The CDR3 totals 15 residues. V lost 7 bases and J lost 5, with 18 bases in between. CDR3 nucleotides: TGTGCCAGTAATACTGTCACAGCTTCTTATCAGCCCCAGCATTTT. It specifies CASNTVTASYQPQHF.

There are many counts of this clonotype. This sequence joins TRBV6-1 and TRBJ1-2; D is possibly TRBD1 (5 bases). V lost 9 bases and J 2 bases, leaving 13 bases between the germline ends. Germline assignment: CDR1 MNHNS and CDR2 SASEGT. This CDR3 has 13 residues. The CDR3 DNA is TGTGCCAGTTCTATGGACAACAACTATGGCTACACCTTC. It specifies CASSMDNNYGYTF.

This clonotype was seen many times. This chain joins TRBV3-1 and TRBJ1-5; D unresolved. Trimming pared 3 bases from V and 7 bases from J, leaving 19 bases between. This CDR3 region has 16 residues. CDR1 is LGHDT, CDR2 YNNKEL, per germline (reference sequence). The CDR3 sequence is CASSHGFGPERQPQHF. CDR3 nucleotides: TGTGCCAGCAGCCACGGTTTTGGGCCTGAGAGGCAGCCCCAGCATTTT.

This clonotype has a count of ten or more. V is TRBV7-3 and J is TRBJ2-1, with TRBD2 matching 11 bases. The CDR3 loop spans 19 amino acids. With 0 bases clipped from V and 7 bases from J, the junction kept 14 bases outside the gene matches. The germline V gene encodes CDR1 SGHTA and CDR2 FQGTGA. The CDR3: CASSLTGRMTSGTWNEQFF. Here the CDR3 DNA reads TGTGCCAGCAGCTTAACAGGTCGTATGACTAGCGGGACGTGGAATGAGCAGTTCTTC. The full variable domain, its missing parts supplied by reference TRBV7-3 and TRBJ2-1, is GAGVSQTPSNKVTEKGKYVELRCDPISGHTALYWYRQSLGQGPEFLIYFQGTGAADDSGLPNDRFFAVRPEGSVSTLKIQRTERGDSAVYLCASSLTGRMTSGTWNEQFFGPGTRLTVL.

This clonotype turned up a few times. The CDR3 DNA follows: TGTGCCAGCAGCCCCCATAGGGCGGGGTACCAAGAGACCCAGTACTTC. Translated, it gives CASSPHRAGYQETQYF. This chain joins TRBV9 and TRBJ2-5; a possible D gene is TRBD2 (6 bases). This CDR3 comprises 16 residues. Germline V gene data show CDR1 as SGDLS and CDR2 as YYNGEE. V lost 4 bases to trimming and J lost 0 bases, with 16 bases between them. The full variable domain, with the rest looked up from reference TRBV9 and TRBJ2-5, is DSGVTQTPKHLITATGQRVTLRCSPRSGDLSVYWYQQSLDQGLQFLIQYYNGEERAKGNILERFSAQQFPDLHSELNLSSLELGDSALYFCASSPHRAGYQETQYFGPGTRLLVL.

The chain has TRBV6-5 and TRBJ1-2; D is perhaps TRBD1 (5 bases). The CDR3 runs 16 residues. Trimming left V 4 bases short and J 7 bases short, with 22 bases between. From germline, CDR1 is MNHEY and CDR2 SVGAGI. The CDR3 loop is CASSSGGASLRVGYTF. CDR3 sequence (DNA): TGTGCCAGCAGTTCCGGGGGAGCGTCCCTACGTGTTGGCTACACCTTC.

This clonotype was picked up many times. The limits of the CDR3 on the DNA are not certain, so only TCRdb's listed CDR3 is given. The V gene is TRBV3-1, the J gene TRBJ2-2; TRBD1, the table's D call, was not compared with the DNA. Both ends counted, the CDR3 spans 15 residues. Germline CDR1 reads LGHDT; CDR2 reads YNNKEL (reference sequence). CDR3 protein: CASSYTGGGPGSCFF.

The gene calls are TRBV14 and TRBJ2-2; tentative D call: TRBD2 (5 bases). In germline, CDR1 is SGHDN, CDR2 FVKESK. The CDR3 spans 17 residues. V lost 4 bases, J lost 3 bases, and 18 bases lay in between. The DNA of the CDR3 is TGTGCCAGCAGCCGACTGACTATCGTGAGTGACACCGGGGAGCTGTTTTTT. Protein: CASSRLTIVSDTGELFF. Full variable domain (missing parts from reference TRBV14 and TRBJ2-2): EAGVTQFPSHSVIEKGQTVTLRCDPISGHDNLYWYRRVMGKEIKFLLHFVKESKQDESGMPNNRFLAERTGGTYSTLKVQPAELEDSGVYFCASSRLTIVSDTGELFFGEGSRLTVL.

CDR3 DNA: TGTGCCAGCACCTCAAAACCGGGACAGGGATTATCTGGAAACACCATATATTTT. As protein: CASTSKPGQGLSGNTIYF. V gene TRBV6-1 combines with J gene TRBJ1-3, with TRBD1 matching 9 bases. Per germline, CDR1 MNHNS and CDR2 SASEGT. Trimming removed 7 bases from V and 1 base from J; junction bases left unmatched: 14. The CDR3 contains 18 residues.

The CDR3 region has the DNA TGTGCCAGCAGTTTGATCGGTTACGGCAATGAGCAGTTCTTC. It specifies CASSLIGYGNEQFF. The J gene is TRBJ2-1, the V gene TRBV25-1, with D unresolved. Germline V gene sequence: CDR1 MGHDK, CDR2 SYGVNS. The CDR3 length is 14 residues. V lost 5 bases and J 6 bases, leaving 14 bases between the germline ends.

Notes on this clonotype: It may be a read error: a sequence one base away is much more abundant. The chain couples TRBV7-8 to TRBJ1-1; D is ambiguous. Trimming stripped 6 bases from V and 1 base from J, with 12 bases between. This CDR3 is built from 14 residues. CDR1 is SGHVS and CDR2 is FQNEAQ in the germline V gene. CDR3 sequence reads: CASRTMAGNTEAFF. The CDR3 DNA is TGTGCCAGCAGAACCATGGCAGGGAACACTGAAGCTTTCTTT.

This clonotype was seen many times. The rearrangement links TRBV2 to TRBJ2-3; D possibly corresponds to TRBD2 (6 bases). This CDR3 contains 14 residues. CDR1 is SNHLY and CDR2 is FYNNEI in the germline V gene. V lost 4 bases and J 2 bases, leaving 10 bases between the germline ends. Written as DNA, the CDR3 is TGTGCCAGCAGTGTGCGGGGAAACACAGATACGCAGTATTTT. Its protein product is CASSVRGNTDTQYF.

As for this clonotype: Sequence at one end of the junction differs from germline and may be a read error. This chain joins TRBV29-1 and TRBJ2-7; D might be TRBD1 (5 bases). This CDR3 comprises 12 residues. Germline V lookup: CDR1 SQVTM, CDR2 ANQGSEA. The CDR3 loop is CIVYRQPYEQYF. The DNA of the CDR3 is TGCATCGTTTATAGACAGCCCTACGAGCAGTACTTC.

As for this clonotype: Its ends do not fully match the called genes, so a read error is possible. This sequence joins TRBV6-1 and TRBJ2-2; D assignment may be TRBD1 or TRBD2 (5 bases each). The CDR3 is made up of 17 amino acids. Germline CDR1 is MNHNS and CDR2 is SASEGT. The DNA for the CDR3 is TGTGCTAGCAGTACACTCTGTTACCGGGACCTAGCCGGGGAGCTGTTTTTT. As protein: CASSTLCYRDLAGELFF.

This clonotype turned up a few times. With a much larger clone just one base away, this may be a read error. The gene calls are TRBV5-5 and TRBJ1-2; D might be TRBD1 (6 bases). This CDR3 contains 12 residues. The V end was cut by 9 bases, the J end by 4 bases, with 13 bases between. Germline lookup yields CDR1 SGHKS and CDR2 YYEKEE (reference sequence). The CDR3 DNA follows: TGTGCCACCAGGGGAACAGTCTATGGCTACACCTTC. Translating gives CATRGTVYGYTF.

The chain combines TRBV4-1 with TRBJ2-6; tentatively, D is TRBD1 (6 bases). From germline, CDR1 is MGHRA and CDR2 YSYEKL. Trimming took 5 bases from V and 0 from J, leaving 14 bases between them. The CDR3 is made up of 17 amino acids. CDR3 sequence: CASSKGVSASGANVLTF. The CDR3 region has the DNA TGCGCCAGCAGCAAGGGGGTTTCGGCCTCTGGGGCCAACGTCCTGACTTTC.

A note on this clonotype: This may be a read error, as it is one base from a much larger clone. The chain couples TRBV6-1 to TRBJ2-4; D remains ambiguous. The CDR3 covers 13 residues. Germline CDR1 and CDR2: MNHNS and SASEGT. DNA of the CDR3: TGTGACAGCACTTCTCTAGCCAAAAACATTCAGTACTTC. This sequence encodes CDSTSLAKNIQYF.

This clonotype has ten or more counts. CDR3 nucleotide sequence: TGCAGCGTTGGAAGCGCACAGGGGGCCAACGTCCTGACTTTC. The encoded protein is CSVGSAQGANVLTF. The chain joins TRBV29-1 to TRBJ2-6; the D is unclear. V lost 4 bases to trimming and J lost 4 bases, with 11 bases between them. This CDR3 is built from 14 residues. Germline-derived CDR1 and CDR2 are SQVTM and ANQGSEA.

A remark on this clonotype: A far larger clone is off by one base, so a read error is likely. The chain couples TRBV7-3 to TRBJ2-2; 8 nucleotides agree with TRBD2. The CDR3 has 16 amino acids. Germline V gives CDR1 SGHTA, CDR2 FQGTGA. The DNA for the CDR3 is TGTGCCAGCAGCACCGCGACTAGCGCAGACACCGTGGAGCTGTTTTTT. Protein: CASSTATSADTVELFF.

In its sample, this clonotype was seen many times. The rearrangement uses TRBV20-1 and TRBJ2-1; 9 bases map to TRBD1. The CDR3 loop spans 14 amino acids. Germline values: CDR1 DFQATT, CDR2 SNEGSKA (reference sequence). The ends lost 4 bases at V and 8 bases at J; junction bases unmatched: 9. The CDR3 bases are TGCAGTGCTATCCCGGGACAGGGTTTCGATGAGCAGTTCTTC. Its translation: CSAIPGQGFDEQFF.

In the case of this clonotype: A single base separates this from a much larger clone, so it may be a read error. V is TRBV7-6 and J is TRBJ2-1; a weak D match, TRBD2 (6 bases). Germline CDR1 reads SGHVS; CDR2 reads FNYEAQ. Trimming shortened V by 0 bases and J by 8 bases, and 11 bases separated the two germline ends. The CDR3 spans 14 residues. The CDR3 nucleotides are TGTGCCAGCAGCTTAGCGGGGGGATACGATGAGCAGTTCTTC. It codes for CASSLAGGYDEQFF.

The table lists this clonotype with many counts. The chain uses TRBV6-4 and TRBJ2-2, with D hard to call. Deletions cut 2 bases from V and 4 bases from J, with 8 bases between. The germline V gene has CDR1 MRHNA and CDR2 SNTAGT. The CDR3 consists of 14 residues. The CDR3 bases are TGTGCCAGCAGTGACCAATATCCCACCGGGGAGCTGTTTTTT. Protein: CASSDQYPTGELFF.

This clonotype was picked up many times. The V call is TRBV20-1, the J call TRBJ1-5; 7 bases are a match to TRBD1. From germline, CDR1 is DFQATT and CDR2 SNEGSKA (reference sequence). The V gene end was trimmed by 5 bases and the J gene end by 0 bases; junction bases not matched to a gene: 4. The CDR3 runs to 14 residues. The CDR3 nucleotides read TGCAGTGCTTCACAGGGGCATAGCAATCAGCCCCAGCATTTT. It encodes CSASQGHSNQPQHF.

Details on this clonotype: An end of the junction differs from the germline gene, which may be a read error. The genes are TRBV7-2 and TRBJ1-1; D gene unclear. The CDR3 extends over 14 amino acids. CDR1 SGHTA and CDR2 FQGNSA come from the germline V gene. The CDR3 nucleotides read TGTGCCAGCAGCAGATCCGGGAGTCCTATAGAAGCTTTATTT. It codes for CASSRSGSPIEALF. Combining the CDR3 with reference TRBV7-2 and TRBJ1-1 gives the whole variable domain GAGVSQSPSNKVTEKGKDVELRCDPISGHTALYWYRQSLGQGLEFLIYFQGNSAPDKSGLPSDRFSAERTGGSVSTLTIQRTQQEDSAVYLCASSRSGSPIEALFGQGTRLTVV.

The rearrangement uses TRBV5-1 and TRBJ1-6; the D gene is possibly TRBD1 (5 bases). This CDR3 is built from 17 residues. CDR1 is SGHRS, CDR2 YFSETQ, per germline. V was pared by 3 bases and J by 1 base, with 14 bases between. The CDR3 DNA reads as TGCGCCAGCAGCTCCGGGGGGATAGGGTCCTATAATTCACCCCTCCACTTT. This sequence encodes CASSSGGIGSYNSPLHF. Complete variable domain (other parts from reference TRBV5-1 and TRBJ1-6): KAGVTQTPRYLIKTRGQQVTLSCSPISGHRSVSWYQQTPGQGLQFLFEYFSETQRNKGNFPGRFSGRQFSNSRSEMNVSTLELGDSALYLCASSSGGIGSYNSPLHFGNGTRLTVT.